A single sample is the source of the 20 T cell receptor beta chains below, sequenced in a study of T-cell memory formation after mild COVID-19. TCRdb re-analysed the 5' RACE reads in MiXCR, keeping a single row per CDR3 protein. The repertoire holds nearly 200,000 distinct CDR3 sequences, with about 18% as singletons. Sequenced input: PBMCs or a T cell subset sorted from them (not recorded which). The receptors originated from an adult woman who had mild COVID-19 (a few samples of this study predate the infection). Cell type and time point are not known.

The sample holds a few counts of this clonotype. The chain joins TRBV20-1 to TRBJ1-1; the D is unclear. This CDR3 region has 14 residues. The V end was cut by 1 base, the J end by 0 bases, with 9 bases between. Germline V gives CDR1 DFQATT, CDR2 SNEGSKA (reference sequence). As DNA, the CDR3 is TGCAGTGCTAGAGTGCAAGGACTGAACACTGAAGCTTTCTTT. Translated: CSARVQGLNTEAFF.

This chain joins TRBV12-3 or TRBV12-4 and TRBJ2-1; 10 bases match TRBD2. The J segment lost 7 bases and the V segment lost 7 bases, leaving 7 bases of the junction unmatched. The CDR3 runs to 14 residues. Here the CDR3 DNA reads TGTGCCAGCACCGCCCTAGCGGGGGTTAATGAGCAGTTCTTC. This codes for CASTALAGVNEQFF.

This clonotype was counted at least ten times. CDR3 loop: CASSFSGTATDTQYF. The CDR3 DNA is TGTGCCAGCTCCTTCTCCGGGACAGCCACAGATACGCAGTATTTT. This rearrangement joins TRBV6-2 or TRBV6-3 to TRBJ2-3; TRBD1 matches 7 bases. The CDR3 length is 15 residues. Trimming at V came to 8 bases and at J to 2 bases, leaving 10 bases not matched to a gene. Per germline, CDR1 MNHEY and CDR2 SVGEGT.

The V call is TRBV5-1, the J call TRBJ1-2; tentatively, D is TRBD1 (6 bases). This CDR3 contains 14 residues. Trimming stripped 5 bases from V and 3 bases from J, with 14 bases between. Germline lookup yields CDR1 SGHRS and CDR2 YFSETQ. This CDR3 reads CASRLRTDYYGYTF. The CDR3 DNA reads TGCGCCAGCAGATTAAGGACAGACTACTATGGCTACACCTTC. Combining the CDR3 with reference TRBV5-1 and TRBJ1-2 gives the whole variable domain KAGVTQTPRYLIKTRGQQVTLSCSPISGHRSVSWYQQTPGQGLQFLFEYFSETQRNKGNFPGRFSGRQFSNSRSEMNVSTLELGDSALYLCASRLRTDYYGYTFGSGTRLTVV.

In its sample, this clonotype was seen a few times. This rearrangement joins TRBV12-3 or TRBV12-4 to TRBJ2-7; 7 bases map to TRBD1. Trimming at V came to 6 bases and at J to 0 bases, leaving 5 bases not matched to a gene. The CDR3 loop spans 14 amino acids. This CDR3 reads CASRDRFSSYEQYF. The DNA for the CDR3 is TGTGCCAGCAGGGACAGGTTCAGCTCCTACGAGCAGTACTTC.

The DNA for the CDR3 is TGTGCCAGCAGCTTGCCAGCGGAAGAGACCCAGTACTTC. Translating gives CASSLPAEETQYF. The chain combines TRBV5-5 with TRBJ2-5, with TRBD2 as a possible D gene (5 bases). The CDR3 totals 13 residues. Trimming pared 1 base from V and 3 bases from J, leaving 7 bases between. The germline V gene has CDR1 SGHKS and CDR2 YYEKEE (reference sequence).

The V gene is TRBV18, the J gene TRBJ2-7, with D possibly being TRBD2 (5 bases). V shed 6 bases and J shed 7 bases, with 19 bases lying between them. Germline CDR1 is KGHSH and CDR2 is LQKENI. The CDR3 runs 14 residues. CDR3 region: CASSTAEADPEQYF. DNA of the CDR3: TGTGCCAGCTCTACAGCGGAAGCAGACCCAGAGCAGTACTTC.

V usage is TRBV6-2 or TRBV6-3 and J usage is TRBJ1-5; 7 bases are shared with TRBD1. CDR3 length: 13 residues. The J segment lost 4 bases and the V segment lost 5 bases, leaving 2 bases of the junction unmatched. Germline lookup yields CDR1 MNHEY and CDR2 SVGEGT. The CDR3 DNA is TGTGCCAGCAGTGACAGGGTAAATCAGCCCCAGCATTTT. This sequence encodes CASSDRVNQPQHF.

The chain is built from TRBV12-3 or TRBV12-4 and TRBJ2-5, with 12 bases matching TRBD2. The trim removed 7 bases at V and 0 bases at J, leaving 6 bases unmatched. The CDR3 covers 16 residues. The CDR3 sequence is CASTGASGGDQETQYF. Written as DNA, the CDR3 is TGTGCCAGCACTGGGGCTAGCGGGGGGGACCAAGAGACCCAGTACTTC.

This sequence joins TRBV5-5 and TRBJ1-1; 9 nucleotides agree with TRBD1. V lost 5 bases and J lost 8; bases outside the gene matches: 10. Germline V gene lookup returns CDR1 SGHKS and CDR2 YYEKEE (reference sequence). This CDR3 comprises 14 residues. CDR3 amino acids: CASSAGTGNLEAFF. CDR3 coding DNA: TGTGCCAGCAGTGCCGGGACAGGGAATCTAGAAGCTTTCTTT.

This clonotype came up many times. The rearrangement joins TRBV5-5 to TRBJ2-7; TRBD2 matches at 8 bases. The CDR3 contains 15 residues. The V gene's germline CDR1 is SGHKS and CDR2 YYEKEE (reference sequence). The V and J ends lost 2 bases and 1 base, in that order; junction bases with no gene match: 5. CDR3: CASSFLGGDSYEQYF. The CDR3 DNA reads TGTGCCAGCAGCTTTCTCGGGGGGGATTCCTACGAGCAGTACTTC.

DNA for the CDR3: TGTGCCACCAGTCCTACCGGGACTAGCGGGGGCAATGAGCAGTTCTTC. Protein: CATSPTGTSGGNEQFF. The gene calls are TRBV24-1 and TRBJ2-1; 14 bases map to TRBD2. CDR1 is KGHDR, CDR2 SFDVKD, per germline. Trimming cost V 6 bases and J 6 bases; bases outside gene matches: 6. The CDR3 contains 16 residues.

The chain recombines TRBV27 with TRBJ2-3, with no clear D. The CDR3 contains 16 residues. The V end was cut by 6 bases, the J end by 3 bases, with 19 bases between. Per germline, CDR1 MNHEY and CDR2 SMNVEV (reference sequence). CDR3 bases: TGTGCCAGCAGCCAGCTCAACCCCCTCCCGACAGATACGCAGTATTTT. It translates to CASSQLNPLPTDTQYF.

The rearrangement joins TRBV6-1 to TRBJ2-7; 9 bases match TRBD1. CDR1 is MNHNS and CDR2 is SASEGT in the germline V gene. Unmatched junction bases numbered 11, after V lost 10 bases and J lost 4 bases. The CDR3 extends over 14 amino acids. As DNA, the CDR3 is TGTGCCAACCTGACAGGGGGGCAGGGGTACGAGCAGTACTTC. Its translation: CANLTGGQGYEQYF.

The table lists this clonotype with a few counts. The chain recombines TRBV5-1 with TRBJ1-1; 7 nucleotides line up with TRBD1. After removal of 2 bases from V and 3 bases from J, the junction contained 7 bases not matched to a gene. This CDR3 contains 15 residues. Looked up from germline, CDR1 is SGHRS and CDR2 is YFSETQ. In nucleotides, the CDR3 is TGCGCCAGCAGCTTACAAGGGGGCGCGGACACTGAAGCTTTCTTT. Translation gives CASSLQGGADTEAFF.

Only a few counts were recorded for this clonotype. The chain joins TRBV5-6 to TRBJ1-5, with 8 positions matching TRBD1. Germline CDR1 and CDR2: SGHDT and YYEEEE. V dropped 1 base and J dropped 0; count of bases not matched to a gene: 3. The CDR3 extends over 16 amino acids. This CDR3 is CASSLMTGDSNQPQHF. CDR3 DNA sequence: TGTGCCAGCAGCTTGATGACAGGGGATAGCAATCAGCCCCAGCATTTT.

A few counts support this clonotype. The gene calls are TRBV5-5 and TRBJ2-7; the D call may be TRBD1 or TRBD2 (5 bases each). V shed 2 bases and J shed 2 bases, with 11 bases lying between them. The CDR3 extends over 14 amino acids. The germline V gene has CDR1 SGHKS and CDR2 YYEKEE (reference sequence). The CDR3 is CASSLWDRTYEQYF. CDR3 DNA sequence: TGTGCCAGCAGCTTATGGGACCGTACCTACGAGCAGTACTTC.

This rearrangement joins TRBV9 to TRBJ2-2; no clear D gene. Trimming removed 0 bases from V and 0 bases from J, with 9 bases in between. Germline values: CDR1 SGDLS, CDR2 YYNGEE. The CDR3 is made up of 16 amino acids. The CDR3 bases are TGTGCCAGCAGCGTAGGTGGCAGTGCGAACACCGGGGAGCTGTTTTTT. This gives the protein CASSVGGSANTGELFF.

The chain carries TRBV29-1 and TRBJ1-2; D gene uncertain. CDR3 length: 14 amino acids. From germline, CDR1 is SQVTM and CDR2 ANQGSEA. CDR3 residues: CREDSYLRDYGYTF. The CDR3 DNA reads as TGCAGGGAGGACTCCTACCTAAGAGACTATGGCTACACCTTC.

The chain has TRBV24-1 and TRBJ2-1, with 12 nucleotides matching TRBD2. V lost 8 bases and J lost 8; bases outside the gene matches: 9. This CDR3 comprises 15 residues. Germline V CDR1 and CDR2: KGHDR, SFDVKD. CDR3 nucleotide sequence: TGTGCCACCAACCGGCGGGCTAGCGGGGGGGATGAGCAGTTCTTC. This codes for CATNRRASGGDEQFF.